This TCR beta chain was captured by sequencing in a study of T cell repertoires in cytomegalovirus infection. Study-wide points: Cumulative public TCR beta family frequency identified carriers of CMV plus the relevant HLA.

Germline V lookup: CDR1 SGHAT, CDR2 FQNNGV. V gave up 1 base and J gave up 4 bases; unmatched junction bases: 9. This CDR3 contains 17 residues. This clonotype has a handful of counts. Its target is unknown. TCRdb passed the reads through MiXCR, listing each CDR3 protein once. The repertoire holds approximately 1,000,000 distinct CDR3 sequences, with 30% to 40% as singletons. V gene TRBV11-2 combines with J gene TRBJ2-1; 8 positions match TRBD1. The sequence was obtained from a human donor in good health (CMV status not recorded). Some clones in this sample may be carry-over from other donors' samples. The source was cultured CD8+ T cells from PBMCs, collected from culture after CMV antigen stimulation. The CDR3 DNA reads TGTGCCAGCAGCTTAGGGGACAGGCCATTCTCTTACAATGAGCAGTTCTTC. It yields the protein CASSLGDRPFSYNEQFF.